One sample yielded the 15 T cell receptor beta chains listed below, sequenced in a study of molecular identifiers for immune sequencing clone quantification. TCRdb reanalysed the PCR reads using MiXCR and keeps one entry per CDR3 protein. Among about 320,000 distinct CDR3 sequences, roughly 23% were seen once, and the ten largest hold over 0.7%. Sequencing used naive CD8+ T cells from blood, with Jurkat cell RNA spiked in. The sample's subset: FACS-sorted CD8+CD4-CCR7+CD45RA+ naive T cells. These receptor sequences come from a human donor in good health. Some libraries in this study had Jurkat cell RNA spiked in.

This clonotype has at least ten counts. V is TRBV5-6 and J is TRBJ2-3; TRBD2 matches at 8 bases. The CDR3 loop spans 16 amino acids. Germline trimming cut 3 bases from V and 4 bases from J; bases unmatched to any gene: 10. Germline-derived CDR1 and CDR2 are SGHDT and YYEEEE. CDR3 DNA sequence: TGTGCCAGCAGCTCCCACCGGGGGGGCAACGCAGATACGCAGTATTTT. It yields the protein CASSSHRGGNADTQYF.

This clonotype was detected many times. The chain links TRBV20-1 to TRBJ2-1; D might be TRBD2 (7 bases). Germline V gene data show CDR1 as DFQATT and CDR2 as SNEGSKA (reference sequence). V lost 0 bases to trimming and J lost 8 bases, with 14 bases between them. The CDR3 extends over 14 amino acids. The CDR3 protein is CSARDRGGVDEQFF. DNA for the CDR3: TGCAGTGCTAGAGATAGGGGGGGTGTAGATGAGCAGTTCTTC.

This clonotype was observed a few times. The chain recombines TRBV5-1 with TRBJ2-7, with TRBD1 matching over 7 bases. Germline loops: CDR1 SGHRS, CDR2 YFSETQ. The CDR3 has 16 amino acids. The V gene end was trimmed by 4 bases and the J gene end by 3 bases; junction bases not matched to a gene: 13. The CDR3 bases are TGCGCCAGCAGCGAACGGACGGGACAGTACTACTACGAGCAGTACTTC. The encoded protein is CASSERTGQYYYEQYF.

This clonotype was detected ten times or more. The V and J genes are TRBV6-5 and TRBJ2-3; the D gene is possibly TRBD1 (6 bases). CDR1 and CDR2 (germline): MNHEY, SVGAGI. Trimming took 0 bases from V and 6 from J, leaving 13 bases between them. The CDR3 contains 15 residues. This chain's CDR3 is CASSYSTLQGDTQYF. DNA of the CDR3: TGTGCCAGCAGTTACTCGACGCTTCAGGGGGATACGCAGTATTTT.

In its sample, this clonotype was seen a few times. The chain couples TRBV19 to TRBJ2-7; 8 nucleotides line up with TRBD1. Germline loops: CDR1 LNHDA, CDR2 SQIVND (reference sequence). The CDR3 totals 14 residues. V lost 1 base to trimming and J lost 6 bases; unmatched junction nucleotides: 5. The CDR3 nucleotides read TGTGCCAGTAGTATAGGCCACACAGGGGGCGAGCAGTACTTC. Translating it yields CASSIGHTGGEQYF.

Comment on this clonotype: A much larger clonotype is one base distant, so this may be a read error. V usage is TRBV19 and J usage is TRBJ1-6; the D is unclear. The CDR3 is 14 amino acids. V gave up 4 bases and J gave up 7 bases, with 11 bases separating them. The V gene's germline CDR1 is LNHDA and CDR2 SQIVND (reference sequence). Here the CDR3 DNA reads TGTGCCAGTAGTAGTGGTTTATGGAATTCACCCCTCCACTTT. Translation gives CASSSGLWNSPLHF.

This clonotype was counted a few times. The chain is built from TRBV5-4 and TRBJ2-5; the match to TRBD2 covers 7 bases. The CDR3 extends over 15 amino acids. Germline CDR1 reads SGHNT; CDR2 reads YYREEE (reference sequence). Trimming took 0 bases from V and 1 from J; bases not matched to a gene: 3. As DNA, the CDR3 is TGTGCCAGCAGCTTGGGATGGGGGGGCCAAGAGACCCAGTACTTC. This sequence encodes CASSLGWGGQETQYF.

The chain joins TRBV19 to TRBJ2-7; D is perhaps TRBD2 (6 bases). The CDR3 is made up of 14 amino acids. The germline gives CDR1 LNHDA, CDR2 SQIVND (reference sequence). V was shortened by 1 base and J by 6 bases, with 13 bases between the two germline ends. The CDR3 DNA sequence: TGTGCCAGTAGTATAGTACCAGGAGCGGGCGAGCAGTACTTC. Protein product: CASSIVPGAGEQYF. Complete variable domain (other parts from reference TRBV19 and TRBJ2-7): DGGITQSPKYLFRKEGQNVTLSCEQNLNHDAMYWYRQDPGQGLRLIYYSQIVNDFQKGDIAEGYSVSREKKESFPLTVTSAQKNPTAFYLCASSIVPGAGEQYFGPGTRLTVT.

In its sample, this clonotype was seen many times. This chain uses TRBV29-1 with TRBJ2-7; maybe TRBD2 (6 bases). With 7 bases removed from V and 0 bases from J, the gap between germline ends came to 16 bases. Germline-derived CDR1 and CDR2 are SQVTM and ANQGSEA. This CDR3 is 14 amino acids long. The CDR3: CSAGDSPSSYEQYF. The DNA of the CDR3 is TGCAGCGCCGGGGACTCTCCGAGCTCCTACGAGCAGTACTTC.

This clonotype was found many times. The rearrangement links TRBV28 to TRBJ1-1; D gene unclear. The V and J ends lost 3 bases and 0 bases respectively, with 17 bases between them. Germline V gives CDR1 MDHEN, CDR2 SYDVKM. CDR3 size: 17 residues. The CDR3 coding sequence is TGTGCCAGCAGTTTGTGGAGGCCGGAGACCATGAACACTGAAGCTTTCTTT. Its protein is CASSLWRPETMNTEAFF.

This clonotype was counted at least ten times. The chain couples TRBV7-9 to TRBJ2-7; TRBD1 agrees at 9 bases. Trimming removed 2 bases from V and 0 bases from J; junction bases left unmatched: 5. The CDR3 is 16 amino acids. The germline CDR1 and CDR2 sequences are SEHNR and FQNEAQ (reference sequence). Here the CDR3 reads CASSLTGQGSSYEQYF. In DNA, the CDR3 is TGTGCCAGCAGCTTAACCGGACAGGGGAGCTCCTACGAGCAGTACTTC.

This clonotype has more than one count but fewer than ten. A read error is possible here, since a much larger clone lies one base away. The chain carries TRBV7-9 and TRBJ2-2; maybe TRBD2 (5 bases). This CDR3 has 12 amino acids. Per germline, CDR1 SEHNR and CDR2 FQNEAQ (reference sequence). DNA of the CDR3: TGTGCCAGCAGCTCGAACACCGGGGAGCCGTTTTTT. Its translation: CASSSNTGEPFF.

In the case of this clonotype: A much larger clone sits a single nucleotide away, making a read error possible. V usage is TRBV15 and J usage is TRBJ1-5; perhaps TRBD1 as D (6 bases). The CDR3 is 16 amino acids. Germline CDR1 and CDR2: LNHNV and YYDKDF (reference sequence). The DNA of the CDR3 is TGTGCCACCGGCAGAGATCGGGGGGCGCGGGATCAGCCCCAGCATTTT. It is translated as CATGRDRGARDQPQHF.

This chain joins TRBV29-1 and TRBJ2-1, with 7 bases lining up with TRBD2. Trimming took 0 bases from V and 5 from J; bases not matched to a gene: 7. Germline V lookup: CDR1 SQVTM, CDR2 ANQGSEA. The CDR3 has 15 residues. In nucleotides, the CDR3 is TGCAGCGTTGAAGATTGGTCTAGCGGAGACAATGAGCAGTTCTTC. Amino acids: CSVEDWSSGDNEQFF.

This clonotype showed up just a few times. The CDR3 coding sequence is TGTGCCAGCAGCGACTTAACGACAGGGGAGGAAGAGACCCAGTACTTC. Encoded protein: CASSDLTTGEEETQYF. The rearrangement uses TRBV7-9 and TRBJ2-5, with 8 bases that match TRBD1. CDR1 is SEHNR, CDR2 FQNEAQ, per germline (reference sequence). V was clipped by 5 bases and J by 3 bases; unmatched bases: 11. This CDR3 is 16 amino acids long. Complete variable domain (other parts from reference TRBV7-9 and TRBJ2-5): DTGVSQNPRHKITKRGQNVTFRCDPISEHNRLYWYRQTLGQGPEFLTYFQNEAQLEKSRLLSDRFSAERPKGSFSTLEIQRTEQGDSAMYLCASSDLTTGEEETQYFGPGTRLLVL.